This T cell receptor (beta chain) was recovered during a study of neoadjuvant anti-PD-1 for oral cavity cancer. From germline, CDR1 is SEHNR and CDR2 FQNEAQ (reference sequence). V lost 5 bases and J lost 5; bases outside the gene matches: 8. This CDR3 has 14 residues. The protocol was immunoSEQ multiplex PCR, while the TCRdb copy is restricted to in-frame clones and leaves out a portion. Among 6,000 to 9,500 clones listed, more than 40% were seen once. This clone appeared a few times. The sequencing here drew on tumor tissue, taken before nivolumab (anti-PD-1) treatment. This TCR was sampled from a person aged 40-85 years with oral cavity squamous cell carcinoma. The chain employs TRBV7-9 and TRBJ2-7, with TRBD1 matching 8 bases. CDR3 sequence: CASSPRTGKDEQYF. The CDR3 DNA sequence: TGTGCCAGCAGCCCCCGGACAGGGAAGGACGAGCAGTACTTC.